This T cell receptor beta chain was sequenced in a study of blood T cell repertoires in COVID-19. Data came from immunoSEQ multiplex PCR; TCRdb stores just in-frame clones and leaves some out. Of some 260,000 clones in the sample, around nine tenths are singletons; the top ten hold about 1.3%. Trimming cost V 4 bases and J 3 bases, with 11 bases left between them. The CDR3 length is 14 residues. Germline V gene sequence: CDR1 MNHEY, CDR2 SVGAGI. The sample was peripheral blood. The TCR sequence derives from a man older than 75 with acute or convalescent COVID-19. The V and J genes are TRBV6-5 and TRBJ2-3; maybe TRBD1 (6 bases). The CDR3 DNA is TGTGCCAGCAGTTTACAGGGATCGACAGATACGCAGTATTTT. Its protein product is CASSLQGSTDTQYF.